This T cell receptor (beta chain) was recorded in a study of identical twins. General observations from the study: Less excess twin sharing appeared in beta out-of-frame sequences. Diverse VJ usage suggested most zero-insertion clonotypes were not invariant T cells.

TCRdb reprocessed the 5' RACE reads via MiXCR and lists one record per CDR3 protein. Among 400,000 to 550,000 distinct CDR3 sequences, around 15% were seen once, and the ten largest hold approximately 1%. This clonotype was seen a handful of times. As yet, its antigen is unknown. The V gene lost 0 bases and the J gene lost 6 bases, with 12 bases spanning the gap. This CDR3 has 14 amino acids. In germline, CDR1 is LGHNA, CDR2 YSLEER. The donors were all healthy and Caucasian. A further study also used this sample, focusing on yellow fever vaccine responses in identical twins.

The sequence came from a woman younger than 30 in good health. The sample comprised CD4+ T cells sorted from blood. This rearrangement joins TRBV4-3 to TRBJ2-7; D gene unclear. CDR3 sequence: CASSQDPTWAEQYF. CDR3 DNA sequence: TGCGCCAGCAGCCAAGACCCTACTTGGGCCGAGCAGTACTTC.